The T cell receptor beta chain described here comes from a study of human T cells and chemical hapten exposure. At the level of the study: The scalp of each patient received a weekly diphenylcyclopropenone dose for the full roughly 24-week study. Patients, largely female, had alopecia areata, totalis or universalis. General observations from the study: Counts of expanded TCRs (at PT1) showed a positive correlation with patch test score.

Via MiXCR, TCRdb re-called the RACE reads, giving one row per CDR3 protein. The sample contains some 380,000 distinct CDR3 sequences, more than 4.5% of which appear only once. Concerning this clonotype itself: Its cognate antigen is unknown.

Trimming removed 6 bases from V and 4 bases from J; junction bases left unmatched: 7. The CDR3 is made up of 14 amino acids. This sample's time point: patch test 1, 2 weeks after DPC sensitization. Treatment here: therapeutic diphenylcyclopropenone sensitization with weekly scalp DPC. The sequence derives from a woman in her forties or fifties with alopecia areata. Some clones in this sample may be carry-over from other donors' samples. The specimen comprised whole blood, sampled in connection with sensitization to the hapten diphenylcyclopropenone (DPC). V gene TRBV12-3 or TRBV12-4 combines with J gene TRBJ1-2; TRBD1 matches at 8 bases. The DNA of the CDR3 is TGTGCCAGCAGCCCGACAGGGGAAGTCTATGGCTACACCTTC. It yields the protein CASSPTGEVYGYTF.